This T cell receptor (beta chain) is from a study of vaccination and CD4 T cells after COVID-19. Study-wide background: Post-COVID draws came a median roughly 100 days after diagnosis (range 35 to 161).

The V end was cut by 4 bases, the J end by 6 bases, with 10 bases between. CDR3 length: 13 amino acids. Germline V gives CDR1 MNHEY, CDR2 SMNVEV (reference sequence). Points on this clonotype: The antigen is unknown.

Noted time point: late sampling 161 to 241 days after vaccination in three convalescent patients. Treatment described: approximately nine-day PBMC culture with coronavirus spike peptide pools or control peptides (ViraFEST assay). About 1.8 million PBMCs went into each well for culture with approximately 9.4 IU/ml IL-2 and 10 ug/ml peptide pools. Sequence data for DNA of cultured CD4+ T cells were generated by the Oncomine TCR Beta short-read assay. TCRdb re-derived calls from the PCR reads in MiXCR, one entry per CDR3 protein. The top ten clones hold just over 7% of a sample with some 23,000 distinct CDR3 sequences, 25% to 30% of them seen once.

V gene TRBV27 combines with J gene TRBJ2-1; D remains ambiguous. The source of this sequence is a human donor who had recovered from COVID-19. The sample in question was CD4+ T cells from blood, cultured in vitro, obtained about 7 months after SARS-CoV-2 vaccination. The CDR3 region is CASSSRPINEQFF. CDR3 nucleotide sequence: TGTGCCAGCAGTTCTCGACCAATCAATGAGCAGTTCTTC.